These 9 T cell receptor beta chains were sequenced from one sample in a study of technical replicates of blood from a handful of donors. The data were produced by immunoSEQ multiplex PCR, yet TCRdb's version contains in-frame clones alone and is incomplete. The table lists 45,000 to 60,000 clones, roughly 95% of them singletons. Sequencing input: PBMCs. Source of these receptors: a human donor in good health. Some clones in this sample may be carry-over from other donors' samples.

The DNA of the CDR3 is TGTGCCAGCAGCGTAAAGGGGTCTTATAGCAATCAGCCCCAGCATTTT. Translation: CASSVKGSYSNQPQHF. The chain has TRBV9 and TRBJ1-5; weak D call: TRBD1 (5 bases). The CDR3 has 16 amino acids. Trimming left V 1 base short and J 0 bases short, with 11 bases between. Germline assignment: CDR1 SGDLS and CDR2 YYNGEE.

This clone was found once. V is TRBV6-5 and J is TRBJ2-7; the D gene is possibly TRBD2 (5 bases). Germline CDR1 is MNHEY and CDR2 is SVGAGI. The CDR3 spans 13 residues. Trimming took 6 bases from V and 7 from J, leaving 16 bases between them. The CDR3 DNA sequence: TGTGCCAGCAGAGCCCCGAGGGTTGGGGAGCAGTACTTC. Its translation: CASRAPRVGEQYF.

V and J are TRBV6-1 and TRBJ1-2; 9 positions agree with TRBD1. Germline trimming cut 2 bases from V and 7 bases from J; bases unmatched to any gene: 8. The germline CDR1 and CDR2 sequences are MNHNS and SASEGT. This CDR3 is built from 15 residues. The CDR3 sequence: CASSELGTGTSGYTF. The CDR3 coding sequence is TGTGCCAGCAGTGAACTAGGGACAGGGACAAGTGGCTACACCTTC.

The chain employs TRBV27 and TRBJ1-1; the D gene is possibly TRBD1 (6 bases). Per the germline V gene, CDR1 is MNHEY and CDR2 is SMNVEV (reference sequence). CDR3 length: 15 amino acids. Trimming took off 5 bases at V and 3 bases at J, with 16 bases between the two ends. The CDR3 nucleotides read TGTGCCAGCAGTCTCAGTGGGGGGGCACACACTGAAGCTTTCTTT. Translation gives CASSLSGGAHTEAFF.

The rearrangement uses TRBV7-3 and TRBJ2-3; the D gene is possibly TRBD2 (5 bases). The CDR3 loop spans 16 amino acids. V gave up 2 bases and J gave up 4 bases, with 16 bases separating them. The germline gives CDR1 SGHTA, CDR2 FQGTGA. CDR3 in amino acids: CASSLGSSRGSDTQYF. The CDR3 DNA reads TGTGCCAGCAGCTTAGGGTCCAGTAGAGGGTCAGATACGCAGTATTTT. The full variable domain, with the rest looked up from reference TRBV7-3 and TRBJ2-3, is GAGVSQTPSNKVTEKGKYVELRCDPISGHTALYWYRQSLGQGPEFLIYFQGTGAADDSGLPNDRFFAVRPEGSVSTLKIQRTERGDSAVYLCASSLGSSRGSDTQYFGPGTRLTVL.

V usage is TRBV9 and J usage is TRBJ2-2, with D possibly being TRBD2 (6 bases). Per the germline V gene, CDR1 is SGDLS and CDR2 is YYNGEE. Trimming removed 4 bases at V and 1 base at J, with 14 bases between. The CDR3 is 16 residues long. The CDR3 sequence: CASSSKEGLNTGELFF. The CDR3 bases are TGTGCCAGCAGCAGTAAGGAGGGGCTGAACACCGGGGAGCTGTTTTTT.

The V gene is TRBV5-6, the J gene TRBJ1-6; 7 bases map to TRBD1. V lost 0 bases, J lost 0 bases, and 0 bases stayed unmatched. CDR1 and CDR2 from the germline V gene are SGHDT and YYEEEE. The length of the CDR3 is 16 residues. The CDR3 DNA reads as TGTGCCAGCAGCTTGGGACAGGGCTCCTATAATTCACCCCTCCACTTT. Translating it yields CASSLGQGSYNSPLHF.

The chain employs TRBV27 and TRBJ2-7; 7 positions agree with TRBD1. The CDR3 is 14 residues long. Germline CDR1 and CDR2: MNHEY and SMNVEV (reference sequence). The ends lost 5 bases at V and 3 bases at J; junction bases unmatched: 7. CDR3 nucleotides: TGTGCCAGCAGTCCTCCGGGACAGTTCTACGAGCAGTACTTC. Protein: CASSPPGQFYEQYF.

The V gene is TRBV7-9, the J gene TRBJ2-1, with 10 bases that match TRBD2. The CDR3 totals 16 residues. From germline, CDR1 is SEHNR and CDR2 FQNEAQ (reference sequence). J was trimmed by 6 bases and V by 0 bases; bases with no gene match: 5. In nucleotides, the CDR3 is TGTGCCAGCAGCTTAGCCCTAGCGGGAGAACGCAATGAGCAGTTCTTC. Translated, it gives CASSLALAGERNEQFF.